This TCR beta chain was identified during a study of blood T cell repertoires in COVID-19. Method: immunoSEQ multiplex PCR; TCRdb's copy keeps in-frame clones and lacks some. The data show just under 250,000 clones, around 89% seen once. Adults between about 18 and 89 years of age took part from 20 to 25 US areas. The V gene end was trimmed by 0 bases and the J gene end by 5 bases; junction bases not matched to a gene: 2. The CDR3 runs to 14 residues. Germline V gene lookup returns CDR1 MNHEY and CDR2 SVGAGI. What was sequenced was PBMCs or T cells enriched from blood (not recorded which). This clonotype was obtained from a woman younger than 45 who had recovered from COVID-19. The genes are TRBV6-5 and TRBJ2-7, with 9 bases that match TRBD1. CDR3: CASSYSRTGDEQYF. The DNA of the CDR3 is TGTGCCAGCAGTTACTCTCGGACAGGGGACGAGCAGTACTTC.